This T cell receptor beta chain emerged from a study of cytomegalovirus exposure and HLA in healthy donors. Regarding the study as a whole: Overall, 164 TCR beta chains were annotated as cytomegalovirus-associated.

To note about this clone: What it binds is unknown.

Researchers ran the PCR with 60 Vbeta and 13 Jbeta primers. Measured with immunoSEQ multiplex PCR; TCRdb has only the in-frame clones, and not every one. The sample carries fewer than 150,000 clones, about 80% recorded once. Germline V gives CDR1 GTSNPN, CDR2 SVGIG (reference sequence). The CDR3 is made up of 14 amino acids. The ends were cut back, 2 bases at V and 2 bases at J, with 10 bases in the middle. The V gene is TRBV30, the J gene TRBJ2-1; D is ambiguous. Material: PBMCs. The clonotype originates from a man aged 60 to 69 in good health and CMV-seropositive. CDR3 protein: CAWSFGPAYNEQFF. CDR3 bases: TGTGCCTGGAGTTTCGGTCCTGCCTACAATGAGCAGTTCTTC.